This TCR beta chain is drawn from a study of blood T cell repertoires in COVID-19. Overall study context: Specimens from acute and convalescent COVID-19 originated in the United States, Italy and Spain.

Clones were sequenced by immunoSEQ multiplex PCR, and TCRdb holds only the in-frame ones, with some missing. This sample has 150,000 or so clones, with about 86% found just once. CDR1 and CDR2 (germline): MNHEY, SVGEGT. The CDR3 spans 13 residues. Trimming cost V 5 bases and J 1 base, with 8 bases left between them. The sample was PBMCs or T cells enriched from blood (not recorded which). The V call is TRBV6-2 or TRBV6-3, the J call TRBJ1-1; D is perhaps TRBD1 (6 bases). The receptor comes from a man in his fifties who had recovered from COVID-19. CDR3 protein: CASSHRENTEAFF. DNA for the CDR3: TGTGCCAGCAGTCACAGGGAGAACACTGAAGCTTTCTTT.